The 18 T cell receptor beta chains below come from one sample, sequenced in a study of shared clonotypes between healthy human individuals. Some clones are missing from TCRdb's copy, which holds only in-frame ones; the method was immunoSEQ multiplex PCR. The data hold hundreds of thousands of clones, with roughly 70% observed a single time. The specimen sequenced was memory CD4+ T cells sorted from blood. Subset: CD45RA-negative fraction. The receptor set was obtained from a young woman in good health.

In its sample, this clone was seen once. The CDR3 is CASSSPPGQKNTGELFF. CDR3 coding DNA: TGTGCCAGCTCCTCCCCGCCGGGACAGAAGAACACCGGGGAGCTGTTTTTT. V and J are TRBV28 and TRBJ2-2, with TRBD1 identical over 7 bases. After removal of 8 bases from V and 1 base from J, the junction contained 13 bases not matched to a gene. The CDR3 is 17 amino acids. Germline V lookup: CDR1 MDHEN, CDR2 SYDVKM.

V gene TRBV11-2 combines with J gene TRBJ2-1; the D is unclear. V shed 4 bases and J shed 4 bases, with 5 bases lying between them. Per germline, CDR1 SGHAT and CDR2 FQNNGV. This CDR3 region has 12 residues. Here the CDR3 reads CASSSYYNEQFF. CDR3 DNA sequence: TGTGCCAGCAGCTCCTATTACAATGAGCAGTTCTTC.

The V and J genes are TRBV5-1 and TRBJ2-2; 9 bases line up with TRBD2. Germline V gene sequence: CDR1 SGHRS, CDR2 YFSETQ. The CDR3 sequence is 16 residues long. V lost 0 bases to trimming and J lost 6 bases; unmatched junction nucleotides: 6. Here the CDR3 reads CASSLGVAGASGELFF. Here the CDR3 DNA reads TGCGCCAGCAGCTTGGGGGTAGCGGGAGCGTCCGGGGAGCTGTTTTTT.

To note about this clone: A read error is possible here, since a much larger clone lies one base away. Distinct nucleotide sequences in the sample also encode this CDR3. This chain connects TRBV2 to TRBJ2-6; D is uncertain. This CDR3 has 12 amino acids. CDR1 is SNHLY and CDR2 is FYNNEI in the germline V gene. V was cut by 5 bases and J by 1 base, with 0 bases left in between. The CDR3 sequence is CASSSGANVLTF. DNA for the CDR3: TGTGCCAGCAGTTCTGGGGCCAACGTCCTGACTTTC.

The rearrangement joins TRBV25-1 to TRBJ1-2; 7 nucleotides agree with TRBD1. The trim removed 3 bases at V and 2 bases at J, leaving 3 bases unmatched. CDR3 length equals 14 residues. CDR1 and CDR2 from the germline V gene are MGHDK and SYGVNS. The DNA of the CDR3 is TGTGCCAGCAGTGAGCCGGGACAGAACTATGGCTACACCTTC. Encoded protein: CASSEPGQNYGYTF.

In regard to this clone: This same CDR3 is encoded by further DNA sequences in the sample. V and J are TRBV30 and TRBJ1-1, with D tentatively TRBD1 (5 bases). Germline V gene lookup returns CDR1 GTSNPN and CDR2 SVGIG (reference sequence). CDR3 length: 14 residues. V was pared by 2 bases and J by 0 bases, with 10 bases between. CDR3 coding DNA: TGTGCCTGGAGTCCCGACAGAGTGAACACTGAAGCTTTCTTT. Translation: CAWSPDRVNTEAFF.

This clone was seen only a few times. The CDR3 nucleotides are TGTGCCAGCAGTCTTCAGACTGAAGCTTTCTTT. Protein sequence: CASSLQTEAFF. The chain carries TRBV28 and TRBJ1-1, with D uncertain. Germline lookup yields CDR1 MDHEN and CDR2 SYDVKM. Trimming removed 5 bases at V and 5 bases at J, with 6 bases between. This CDR3 is built from 11 residues.

This chain joins TRBV29-1 and TRBJ2-7; 9 bases align to TRBD1. The germline V gene encodes CDR1 SQVTM and CDR2 ANQGSEA. The CDR3 is made up of 15 amino acids. The ends lost 1 base at V and 3 bases at J; junction bases unmatched: 7. Here the CDR3 DNA reads TGCAGCGTTGAAGGCGTGGCGGGACAGGGCTACGAGCAGTACTTC. Translation: CSVEGVAGQGYEQYF.

V is TRBV28 and J is TRBJ2-7; D gene uncertain. Trimming stripped 3 bases from V and 2 bases from J, with 11 bases between. The CDR3 has 14 amino acids. Germline V gives CDR1 MDHEN, CDR2 SYDVKM. The DNA of the CDR3 is TGTGCCAGCAGTTTGGTGGACCCCGCCTACGAGCAGTACTTC. It is translated as CASSLVDPAYEQYF.

Here the CDR3 reads CASSSGQPGHEQYF. The CDR3 DNA is TGCGCCAGCAGTTCGGGACAGCCCGGCCACGAGCAGTACTTC. The chain uses TRBV5-1 and TRBJ2-7, with 7 nucleotides matching TRBD1. The length of the CDR3 is 14 residues. Trimming removed 5 bases from V and 5 bases from J; junction bases left unmatched: 10. Looked up from germline, CDR1 is SGHRS and CDR2 is YFSETQ.

On this clone: Other nucleotide sequences from this sample produce the same CDR3. The chain carries TRBV7-6 and TRBJ2-2; D assignment may be TRBD1 or TRBD2 (5 bases each). The germline V gene encodes CDR1 SGHVS and CDR2 FNYEAQ. Trimming pared 2 bases from V and 0 bases from J, leaving 7 bases between. This CDR3 is built from 15 residues. CDR3: CASSLQGANTGELFF. In nucleotides, the CDR3 is TGTGCCAGCAGCTTACAGGGAGCGAACACCGGGGAGCTGTTTTTT.

This clone was found a few times. This chain links TRBV6-1 with TRBJ2-3; 8 nucleotides agree with TRBD2. Germline V gene lookup returns CDR1 MNHNS and CDR2 SASEGT. This CDR3 spans 15 amino acids. V trimming: 8 bases; J trimming: 2 bases; junction bases outside the gene matches: 9. The CDR3 sequence is CASVVGAGVTDTQYF. CDR3 nucleotides: TGTGCCAGCGTGGTAGGAGCGGGGGTCACAGATACGCAGTATTTT.

This rearrangement joins TRBV5-1 to TRBJ2-5, with D perhaps given as TRBD1 or TRBD2 (5 bases each). The CDR3 is made up of 15 amino acids. CDR1 and CDR2 from the germline V gene are SGHRS and YFSETQ. Trimming took 4 bases from V and 3 from J, leaving 16 bases between them. CDR3 loop: CASSNRRDHKETQYF. The CDR3 coding sequence is TGCGCCAGCAGCAATCGCCGGGACCATAAAGAGACCCAGTACTTC.

This clone occurred many times. The rearrangement uses TRBV30 and TRBJ2-7, with D maybe TRBD1 (6 bases). CDR1 and CDR2 (germline): GTSNPN, SVGIG (reference sequence). CDR3 length equals 13 residues. V was pared by 1 base and J by 7 bases, with 14 bases between. CDR3 nucleotide sequence: TGTGCCTGGAGTGGAAGTTACCAGGGGGAGCAGTACTTC. Residues: CAWSGSYQGEQYF.

The J gene is TRBJ1-2, the V gene TRBV28; D ambiguous. The CDR3 covers 14 residues. Germline CDR1 MDHEN, CDR2 SYDVKM. Trimming removed 5 bases from V and 1 base from J, with 11 bases in between. The CDR3 nucleotides are TGTGCCAGCAGTCTGCCCCCTCTTAACTATGGCTACACCTTC. Its protein is CASSLPPLNYGYTF.

A note on this clone: The sample holds other DNA sequences that translate to the same CDR3. The chain is built from TRBV5-4 and TRBJ2-1; 7 positions agree with TRBD1. Germline V gene sequence: CDR1 SGHNT, CDR2 YYREEE (reference sequence). Trimming at V came to 4 bases and at J to 0 bases, leaving 10 bases not matched to a gene. This CDR3 contains 17 residues. The DNA for the CDR3 is TGTGCCAGCAGCCTCGAAGGGGGCGGAAGCTCCTACAATGAGCAGTTCTTC. As protein: CASSLEGGGSSYNEQFF.

The chain is built from TRBV5-1 and TRBJ2-3; TRBD2 might be the D (5 bases). V lost 0 bases and J lost 3, with 17 bases in between. Germline loops: CDR1 SGHRS, CDR2 YFSETQ. The CDR3 is 17 residues long. The CDR3 DNA follows: TGCGCCAGCAGCTTGGGTTTGGCGGGCCAGAATACAGATACGCAGTATTTT. This translates into CASSLGLAGQNTDTQYF.

This clone was detected once. This chain links TRBV5-1 with TRBJ1-3; D remains unclear. There are 17 residues in the CDR3. The germline V gene encodes CDR1 SGHRS and CDR2 YFSETQ. The ends were cut back, 2 bases at V and 0 bases at J, with 15 bases in the middle. The CDR3: CASSFGNGRSSGNTIYF. The CDR3 region has the DNA TGCGCCAGCAGCTTTGGAAACGGCCGGAGCTCTGGAAACACCATATATTTT.